Below, 26 T cell receptor beta chains from the same sample are listed, as sequenced in a study of beta chain features in type 1 diabetes. Isolated RNA was reverse transcribed in full, so expressed TCRB transcripts were sequenced. TCRdb's table, derived via immunoSEQ multiplex PCR, lists solely in-frame clones and lacks some. The sample has under 550,000 clones, 9.5% to 12% seen once. Sequencing was performed on naive CD4+ T cells from blood. These receptors were obtained from a woman aged 18-29 years in good health.

The CDR3: CATSRLREKLFF. The CDR3, as DNA: TGTGCCACCAGCAGGCTCCGGGAAAAACTGTTTTTT. The chain recombines TRBV15 with TRBJ1-4; no clear D. The CDR3 spans 12 residues. Germline lookup yields CDR1 LNHNV and CDR2 YYDKDF (reference sequence). The germline V and J ends were trimmed by 3 bases and 8 bases, with 7 bases remaining between them.

The chain joins TRBV29-1 to TRBJ2-7; 12 positions match TRBD1. V was clipped by 5 bases and J by 6 bases; unmatched bases: 8. Per germline, CDR1 SQVTM and CDR2 ANQGSEA. The length of the CDR3 is 14 residues. The CDR3 protein is CSVIRDRGPGEQYF. CDR3 DNA: TGCAGCGTTATCAGGGACAGGGGGCCCGGCGAGCAGTACTTC.

The chain is built from TRBV14 and TRBJ2-7, with TRBD1 identical over 7 bases. V lost 6 bases to trimming and J lost 2 bases; unmatched junction nucleotides: 7. Germline values: CDR1 SGHDN, CDR2 FVKESK. The CDR3 has 14 residues. CDR3 coding DNA: TGTGCCAGCAGAAGGACAGGTGTTCCCTACGAGCAGTACTTC. Protein sequence: CASRRTGVPYEQYF. Full variable domain (rest looked up from reference TRBV14 and TRBJ2-7): EAGVTQFPSHSVIEKGQTVTLRCDPISGHDNLYWYRRVMGKEIKFLLHFVKESKQDESGMPNNRFLAERTGGTYSTLKVQPAELEDSGVYFCASRRTGVPYEQYFGPGTRLTVT.

The genes are TRBV28 and TRBJ2-4, with D maybe TRBD1 (6 bases). V gave up 6 bases and J gave up 5 bases, with 17 bases separating them. The germline V gene has CDR1 MDHEN and CDR2 SYDVKM. This CDR3 has 15 amino acids. For the CDR3, the DNA is TGTGCCAGCAGCGACCCCAGGGGCGGAGAAAACATTCAGTACTTC. This sequence encodes CASSDPRGGENIQYF.

There are a few counts of this clone. DNA of the CDR3: TGTGCCAGCTCACTCGGACAGGGTAGCAATGAGCAGTTCTTC. It specifies CASSLGQGSNEQFF. This rearrangement joins TRBV18 to TRBJ2-1; 8 bases fit TRBD1. Trimming at V came to 4 bases and at J to 6 bases, leaving 5 bases not matched to a gene. Germline-derived CDR1 and CDR2 are KGHSH and LQKENI. CDR3 length equals 14 residues.

This clone was seen a handful of times. The genes are TRBV4-2 and TRBJ2-3; D is uncertain. From germline, CDR1 is LGHNA and CDR2 YNFKEQ. The CDR3 contains 14 residues. The V end was cut by 0 bases, the J end by 3 bases, with 7 bases between. CDR3 bases: TGTGCCAGCAGCCAAGATCCTCGTACAGATACGCAGTATTTT. It specifies CASSQDPRTDTQYF.

J is TRBJ2-3 and V is TRBV25-1; perhaps TRBD1 as D (6 bases). The CDR3 contains 15 residues. From germline, CDR1 is MGHDK and CDR2 SYGVNS. V lost 2 bases and J 0 bases, leaving 9 bases between the germline ends. The CDR3 DNA is TGTGCCAGCAGTGAACTTACAGGGAGCACAGATACGCAGTATTTT. This encodes CASSELTGSTDTQYF.

This clone was observed a few times. The V call is TRBV5-1, the J call TRBJ1-5, with 10 nucleotides matching TRBD1. V dropped 2 bases and J dropped 4; count of bases not matched to a gene: 3. The CDR3 sequence is 15 residues long. Germline V lookup: CDR1 SGHRS, CDR2 YFSETQ. This CDR3 is CASSFGDRGNQPQHF. The CDR3 nucleotides read TGCGCCAGCAGCTTTGGGGACAGGGGTAATCAGCCCCAGCATTTT.

This clone was counted only a few times. This sequence joins TRBV11-2 and TRBJ2-5, with D perhaps matching TRBD1 or TRBD2 (5 bases each). With 6 bases removed from V and 2 bases from J, the gap between germline ends came to 19 bases. Germline V gene data show CDR1 as SGHAT and CDR2 as FQNNGV. The CDR3 length is 16 residues. The DNA of the CDR3 is TGTGCCAGCAGAAGTAATCGGGGCGCCCCACAAGAGACCCAGTACTTC. Its translation is CASRSNRGAPQETQYF.

This rearrangement joins TRBV28 to TRBJ2-7, with 8 nucleotides matching TRBD1. V trimming: 8 bases; J trimming: 3 bases; junction bases outside the gene matches: 6. CDR3 size: 13 residues. Germline loops: CDR1 MDHEN, CDR2 SYDVKM. CDR3 residues: CASESGQGYEQYV. In DNA, the CDR3 is TGTGCCAGCGAATCCGGACAGGGCTACGAGCAGTACGTC.

This chain joins TRBV7-9 and TRBJ2-3; D is unresolved. Germline CDR1 is SEHNR and CDR2 is FQNEAQ (reference sequence). Trimming took 2 bases from V and 6 from J, leaving 9 bases between them. The CDR3 covers 13 residues. This CDR3 reads CASSLYTGDTQYF. The DNA of the CDR3 is TGTGCCAGCAGCTTATATACGGGCGATACGCAGTATTTT.

This chain joins TRBV25-1 and TRBJ1-6; D perhaps matches TRBD1 (5 bases). V lost 5 bases and J 10 bases, leaving 15 bases between the germline ends. This CDR3 spans 14 amino acids. Germline V gene lookup returns CDR1 MGHDK and CDR2 SYGVNS. The DNA of the CDR3 is TGTGCCAGCAGTTTACAACAGGCAAGGTCACCCCTCCACTTT. Translating gives CASSLQQARSPLHF.

In this sample, this clone turned up a few times. In the same sample, other DNA sequences code for this CDR3. The CDR3 reads CASSQGNRGYTF. The CDR3 DNA sequence: TGTGCCAGCAGCCAAGGTAACAGAGGCTACACCTTC. The V gene is TRBV4-2, the J gene TRBJ1-2; D ambiguous. From germline, CDR1 is LGHNA and CDR2 YNFKEQ. Trimming pared 1 base from V and 8 bases from J, leaving 8 bases between. This CDR3 is built from 12 residues.

The gene calls are TRBV29-1 and TRBJ1-5; D gene uncertain. V dropped 6 bases and J dropped 2 bases, with 8 bases sitting between them. This CDR3 region has 12 residues. Germline CDR1 and CDR2: SQVTM and ANQGSEA. CDR3 nucleotides: TGCAGCGTGCGGGAGGGCAATCAGCCCCAGCATTTT. Amino acids: CSVREGNQPQHF.

There are a few counts of this clone. The chain is built from TRBV19 and TRBJ2-7, with 8 bases fitting TRBD1. Trimming at V came to 5 bases and at J to 6 bases, leaving 6 bases not matched to a gene. The CDR3 contains 13 residues. Germline V lookup: CDR1 LNHDA, CDR2 SQIVND (reference sequence). The CDR3 spells CASSGQGFSEQYF. The CDR3 nucleotides read TGTGCCAGTAGTGGACAGGGTTTCTCCGAGCAGTACTTC.

This clone was seen only a few times. V is TRBV9 and J is TRBJ2-1; D assignment may be TRBD1 or TRBD2 (5 bases each). The CDR3 has 15 amino acids. V lost 4 bases and J 2 bases, leaving 13 bases between the germline ends. Germline assignment: CDR1 SGDLS and CDR2 YYNGEE. CDR3 in DNA: TGTGCCAGCAGCATAGGGACCGGCACCTACAATGAGCAGTTCTTC. As protein: CASSIGTGTYNEQFF.

In DNA form, the CDR3 reads TGTGCCAGCAGTGAACAGGCAAGCACAGATACGCAGTATTTT. Its protein is CASSEQASTDTQYF. The V and J genes are TRBV6-4 and TRBJ2-3; a possible D gene is TRBD1 (5 bases). The V and J ends lost 3 bases and 0 bases respectively, with 7 bases between them. The CDR3 consists of 14 residues. Germline V gene sequence: CDR1 MRHNA, CDR2 SNTAGT.

There are a few counts of this clone. This chain uses TRBV2 with TRBJ2-3, with 8 bases that match TRBD2. CDR1 SNHLY and CDR2 FYNNEI come from the germline V gene. This CDR3 comprises 16 residues. V dropped 6 bases and J dropped 1; count of bases not matched to a gene: 9. This CDR3 is CASSQLGGGGTDTQYF. CDR3 in DNA: TGTGCCAGCAGCCAACTCGGGGGGGGCGGCACAGATACGCAGTATTTT. The entire variable domain, with the rest obtained from reference TRBV2 and TRBJ2-3, is as follows: EPEVTQTPSHQVTQMGQEVILRCVPISNHLYFYWYRQILGQKVEFLVSFYNNEISEKSEIFDDQFSVERPDGSNFTLKIRSTKLEDSAMYFCASSQLGGGGTDTQYFGPGTRLTVL.

This clone has just a few counts. Within the sample, other DNA sequences also encode this same CDR3. The V gene is TRBV7-9, the J gene TRBJ2-7, with D uncertain. From germline, CDR1 is SEHNR and CDR2 FQNEAQ (reference sequence). This CDR3 region has 13 residues. The V and J ends lost 0 bases and 0 bases respectively, with 3 bases between them. CDR3 sequence reads: CASSLAGSYEQYF. The CDR3 region has the DNA TGTGCCAGCAGCTTAGCGGGCTCCTACGAGCAGTACTTC.

Of note for this clone: The junction departs from germline at one end; a sequencing error may be responsible. V gene TRBV10-3 combines with J gene TRBJ1-2; tentative D call: TRBD1 (5 bases). The CDR3 spans 13 residues. Looked up from germline, CDR1 is ENHRY and CDR2 is SYGVKD. The CDR3 reads CANAGSPPYDYTF. The DNA for the CDR3 is TGTGCCAACGCAGGGTCACCGCCGTATGACTACACCTTC.

In its sample, this clone was seen a few times. The chain joins TRBV29-1 to TRBJ2-1, with 9 bases fitting TRBD2. The CDR3 runs 13 residues. J was trimmed by 4 bases and V by 8 bases; bases with no gene match: 6. The germline V gene has CDR1 SQVTM and CDR2 ANQGSEA. CDR3 sequence reads: CSTGTSRYNEQFF. The CDR3 coding sequence is TGCAGCACCGGGACTAGCAGGTACAATGAGCAGTTCTTC.

The chain combines TRBV14 with TRBJ1-1; the D gene is possibly TRBD1 (6 bases). V lost 6 bases to trimming and J lost 4 bases, with 18 bases between them. Germline V CDR1 and CDR2: SGHDN, FVKESK. The CDR3 extends over 15 amino acids. In DNA, the CDR3 is TGTGCCAGCAGTATTCAAAGAATAGGGGGCACTGAAGCTTTCTTT. The encoded protein is CASSIQRIGGTEAFF.

The genes are TRBV7-9 and TRBJ2-7; 9 bases match TRBD1. Germline V gene lookup returns CDR1 SEHNR and CDR2 FQNEAQ (reference sequence). With V trimmed by 1 base and J by 4 bases, 2 bases remained unmatched. This CDR3 contains 14 residues. The DNA for the CDR3 is TGTGCCAGCAGCTTAGTCGGGACAGGGTACGAGCAGTACTTC. Residues: CASSLVGTGYEQYF.

As regards this clone: One end of the junction fails to match germline, which may point to a read error. The chain couples TRBV10-3 to TRBJ2-7; D is perhaps TRBD2 (6 bases). Per germline, CDR1 ENHRY and CDR2 SYGVKD. The CDR3 extends over 14 amino acids. In DNA, the CDR3 is TGTGCCATCCAAAGCCATACTAGCTCCAACGAGCAGTACTTC. Protein: CAIQSHTSSNEQYF.

This clone showed up just a few times. The chain has TRBV6-4 and TRBJ2-7; TRBD2 agrees at 11 bases. This CDR3 is 15 amino acids long. Germline CDR1 is MRHNA and CDR2 is SNTAGT. J gave up 0 bases and V 8 bases, and 6 bases lay outside the gene matches. CDR3 in amino acids: CASFWTSGYSYEQYF. CDR3 coding DNA: TGTGCCAGCTTCTGGACTAGCGGGTACTCCTACGAGCAGTACTTC.

The chain is built from TRBV7-2 and TRBJ1-5, with D uncertain. The CDR3 length is 15 residues. The germline gives CDR1 SGHTA, CDR2 FQGNSA. V dropped 4 bases and J dropped 0 bases, with 10 bases sitting between them. This CDR3 is CASSSQADSNQPQHF. Written as DNA, the CDR3 is TGTGCCAGCAGCTCCCAGGCGGATAGCAATCAGCCCCAGCATTTT.